This TCR beta chain came from a study of blood T cell repertoires in COVID-19. Study details: Acute and convalescent COVID-19 specimens originated in the United States, Italy and Spain. Sources were T cells, B-cell-depleted T cells, or PBMCs; the material itself was cDNA or gDNA.

Original processing notes: Nucleated cell number was recorded as an estimate derived from reference gene primer amplification. Assay used: immunoSEQ multiplex PCR; TCRdb lists only in-frame clones, some missing. V and J calls and clone size are those listed in that table; D and trimming were worked out from the DNA. The data contain 250,000 to 300,000 clones, about 85% of them seen just once; the ten biggest clones take up roughly 2.2%. Sequencing was performed on peripheral blood. This clonotype was sampled from a woman aged 45-65 years who had recovered from COVID-19.

CDR3 nucleotides: TGTGCCAGCAGCCCACATTTGGGACAGGGAAATTCACCCCTCCACTTT. This codes for CASSPHLGQGNSPLHF. The rearrangement joins TRBV7-2 to TRBJ1-6; the match to TRBD1 covers 9 bases. The V gene's germline CDR1 is SGHTA and CDR2 FQGNSA. The CDR3 contains 16 residues. V lost 5 bases, J lost 7 bases, and 9 bases stayed unmatched.